The rows below give T cell receptor beta chains drawn from one sample of a study of blood T cell repertoires in COVID-19. Profiled with immunoSEQ multiplex PCR; TCRdb holds only in-frame clones, not every one. This table holds hundreds of thousands of clones, about 85% found once. Sequenced input: peripheral blood. The receptors derive from a man aged 40-55 years with acute or convalescent COVID-19. CDR3s leave out the opening cysteine and the closing phenylalanine or tryptophan. The order of the fields is V gene, CDR3 length, CDR3 protein.

v_call: TRBV29-1
cdr3_length: 11
cdr3_aa: SVRPDSTDTQY

v_call: TRBV5-1
cdr3_length: 12
cdr3_aa: ASKPDKVLTEAF

v_call: TRBV30
cdr3_length: 13
cdr3_aa: AWSVEGRKGEKLF

v_call: TRBV10-3
cdr3_length: 12
cdr3_aa: ATKQGAVNTEAF

v_call: TRBV10-3
cdr3_length: 13
cdr3_aa: AISIAGTTGNTIY

v_call: TRBV27
cdr3_length: 15
cdr3_aa: ASSSRLDRVGANVLT

v_call: TRBV6-2/TRBV6-3
cdr3_length: 11
cdr3_aa: ASSYSGSLGYT

v_call: TRBV11-1
cdr3_length: 9
cdr3_aa: ASSSGMRAF

v_call: TRBV19
cdr3_length: 14
cdr3_aa: ASSIGQGGWYTEAF

v_call: TRBV28
cdr3_length: 11
cdr3_aa: ASSPKTGGGYT

v_call: TRBV20-1
cdr3_length: 15
cdr3_aa: SASRVSGARVNTEAF

v_call: TRBV24-1
cdr3_length: 13
cdr3_aa: ATSGGLGLYNEQF

v_call: TRBV5-1
cdr3_length: 13
cdr3_aa: ASSLGGSFQETQY

v_call: TRBV5-1
cdr3_length: 14
cdr3_aa: ASSTDTTSSGNTIY

v_call: TRBV19
cdr3_length: 14
cdr3_aa: ASSVQGRRGSEKLF

v_call: TRBV6-5
cdr3_length: 9
cdr3_aa: ASSQGNEQF

v_call: TRBV2
cdr3_length: 12
cdr3_aa: ASSERQDIDPQH

v_call: TRBV27
cdr3_length: 12
cdr3_aa: ASRDDTVNTEAF

v_call: TRBV9
cdr3_length: 12
cdr3_aa: ASSVASMGNTIY

v_call: TRBV21-1
cdr3_length: 11
cdr3_aa: ASSKGDSEGAF

v_call: TRBV6-5
cdr3_length: 11
cdr3_aa: ASRGPGSQPQH

v_call: TRBV10-3
cdr3_length: 14
cdr3_aa: AISPSGRNDNQPQH

v_call: TRBV5-1
cdr3_length: 12
cdr3_aa: ASSLTFLSYGYT

v_call: TRBV7-2
cdr3_length: 14
cdr3_aa: ASSSELAGGTYEQY

v_call: TRBV6-5
cdr3_length: 13
cdr3_aa: ASSSQGGKGYGYT

v_call: TRBV27
cdr3_length: 13
cdr3_aa: ASSPGGPTNEKLF

v_call: TRBV7-2
cdr3_length: 13
cdr3_aa: ASSSRQGGYYGYT

v_call: TRBV19
cdr3_length: 11
cdr3_aa: ASSMRGNHGYT

v_call: TRBV10-3
cdr3_length: 13
cdr3_aa: AISPGTQSTGELF

v_call: TRBV18
cdr3_length: 12
cdr3_aa: ASSPTGVNSPLH

v_call: TRBV5-1
cdr3_length: 16
cdr3_aa: ASSLVVISTGGPETQY

v_call: TRBV5-4
cdr3_length: 15
cdr3_aa: ASRSGTGANLNTEAF

v_call: TRBV7-8
cdr3_length: 13
cdr3_aa: ASSLDGQGRYEQY

v_call: TRBV27
cdr3_length: 11
cdr3_aa: ASSLGNTDTQY

v_call: TRBV6-5
cdr3_length: 13
cdr3_aa: ASGFSGSSYNEQF

v_call: TRBV7-9
cdr3_length: 11
cdr3_aa: ASSLVWGVEAF

v_call: TRBV5-5
cdr3_length: 12
cdr3_aa: ASSSYRGSYEQY

v_call: TRBV2
cdr3_length: 11
cdr3_aa: ASSGQGGSPLH

v_call: TRBV5-6
cdr3_length: 13
cdr3_aa: ASSLEQGIGYGYT

v_call: TRBV5-5
cdr3_length: 9
cdr3_aa: ASSSDNEQF

v_call: TRBV2
cdr3_length: 12
cdr3_aa: ARSSVDTWRGYT

v_call: TRBV30
cdr3_length: 12
cdr3_aa: AWSGRGGGGKLF

v_call: TRBV24-1
cdr3_length: 11
cdr3_aa: ATSDLRGFGYT

v_call: TRBV27
cdr3_length: 11
cdr3_aa: ASSLSESQPQH

v_call: TRBV6-5
cdr3_length: 8
cdr3_aa: ASTRGTAF